The rows below give T cell receptor beta chains drawn from one sample of a study of T cells in narcolepsy. Clones were read by immunoSEQ multiplex PCR, and TCRdb kept only the in-frame ones, dropping some. The sample carries fewer than 35,000 clones, less than 85% recorded once. The sample taken for sequencing was CD45RA- memory CD4+ T cells from PBMCs. The source of these receptors is a human donor with narcolepsy. Each CDR3 is given with its conserved first and last residue. Fields, in order: J gene, V gene, clone size, D gene, CDR3 protein, CDR3 DNA. The D gene is left open where the match is weak. A row's size may be missing; if present it is once, few, many or a size class.

TRBJ1-2 TRBV6-5 . TRBD1 CASSVGQGLGGYTF TGTGCCAGCAGTGTAGGACAGGGATTGGGTGGCTACACCTTC
TRBJ1-2 TRBV27 . TRBD1 CASRPGQGYGYTF TGTGCCAGCAGACCGGGACAGGGTTATGGCTACACCTTC
TRBJ1-5 TRBV6-5 few . CASSPLGATQPQHF TGTGCCAGCAGTCCCCTGGGTGCCACACAGCCCCAGCATTTT
TRBJ2-2 TRBV4-3 few TRBD2 CASSQVPLAGATGELFF TGCGCCAGCAGCCAAGTTCCACTAGCGGGGGCCACCGGGGAGCTGTTTTTT
TRBJ1-3 TRBV14 . . CASSQDEGYGNTIYF TGTGCCAGCAGCCAAGATGAAGGCTATGGAAACACCATATATTTT
TRBJ1-4 TRBV30 . . CAWSVGSGSEKLFF TGTGCCTGGAGTGTGGGTTCCGGCAGTGAAAAACTGTTTTTT
TRBJ2-2 TRBV11-2 . TRBD1 CASSLGTVNTGELFF TGTGCCAGCAGCTTGGGGACAGTGAACACCGGGGAGCTGTTTTTT
TRBJ2-7 TRBV19 . . CASSGAAKTYEQYF TGTGCCAGTAGCGGGGCAGCGAAAACCTACGAGCAGTACTTC
TRBJ2-1 TRBV9 . . CASSPQGSNEQFF TGTGCCAGCAGCCCTCAGGGTTCTAATGAGCAGTTCTTC
TRBJ1-2 TRBV6-5 . TRBD1 CASSNPGGYGYTF TGTGCCAGCAGTAATCCAGGGGGCTATGGCTACACCTTC
TRBJ1-3 TRBV9 . . CASSVEVRQDGNTIYF TGTGCCAGCAGCGTAGAAGTCAGACAAGATGGAAACACCATATATTTT
TRBJ2-7 TRBV11-2 . TRBD1 CASSLRDRGPYEEQYF TGTGCCAGCAGCTTACGGGACAGGGGCCCTTACGAGGAGCAGTACTTC
TRBJ2-3 TRBV30 . TRBD1 CAWSGTADTQYF TGTGCCTGGTCGGGGACAGCAGATACGCAGTATTTT
TRBJ2-4 TRBV7-6 . . CASSLSRGQAKNIQYF TGTGCCAGCAGCTTAAGTCGGGGCCAAGCCAAAAACATTCAGTACTTC
TRBJ2-7 TRBV28 . . CASSSGTYSYEQYF TGTGCCAGCAGCTCCGGGACATACTCCTACGAGCAGTACTTC
TRBJ2-5 TRBV29-1 few . CSVEYRSNQETQYF TGCAGCGTTGAATACAGGTCGAACCAAGAGACCCAGTACTTC
TRBJ2-2 TRBV7-2 once . CASSLYSSDTGELFF TGTGCCAGCAGCTTATACTCATCTGACACCGGGGAGCTGTTTTTT
TRBJ1-1 TRBV19 . . CASHRDRTEAFF TGTGCCAGCCACAGGGATCGGACTGAAGCTTTCTTT
TRBJ2-5 TRBV7-2 . TRBD2 CASSGLAGKRGQETQYF TGTGCCAGCAGCGGCCTAGCGGGGAAGCGGGGACAAGAGACCCAGTACTTC
TRBJ1-3 TRBV4-3 few . CASSQAASGEVGNTIYF TGCGCCAGCAGCCAAGCAGCATCAGGGGAGGTTGGAAACACCATATATTTT
TRBJ2-4 TRBV7-2 few TRBD1 CASSLDHGGRGTQYF TGTGCCAGCAGCTTAGACCATGGGGGCAGGGGGACTCAGTACTTC
TRBJ1-2 TRBV6-1 . . CASSEPPEYGYTF TGTGCCAGCAGTGAACCGCCAGAGTATGGCTACACCTTC
TRBJ2-3 TRBV7-3 . . CASSPGLFGTDTQYF TGTGCCAGCAGCCCCGGCCTATTTGGCACAGATACGCAGTATTTT
TRBJ1-6 TRBV28 few . CASSLASYNSPLHF TGTGCCAGCAGCCTTGCCTCATATAATTCACCCCTCCACTTT
TRBJ2-5 TRBV6-1 . . CASSDRMRETQYF TGTGCCAGCAGTGACAGAATGAGGGAGACCCAGTACTTC
TRBJ1-5 TRBV11-2 . TRBD1 CASSLGQGKGQPQHF TGTGCCAGCAGCTTAGGACAGGGTAAAGGACAGCCCCAGCATTTT
TRBJ1-5 TRBV9 . . CASSVDGGNQPQHF TGTGCCAGCAGCGTAGATGGAGGCAATCAGCCCCAGCATTTT
TRBJ1-1 TRBV19 . . CASSIDQGMNTEAFF TGTGCCAGTAGTATAGATCAAGGCATGAACACTGAAGCTTTCTTT
TRBJ1-2 TRBV6-6 few . CASSRGSGYTF TGTGCCAGCAGCCGCGGTAGTGGCTACACCTTC
TRBJ1-5 TRBV19 few . CASRPQGIRPNQPQHF TGTGCCAGTAGACCCCAGGGGATTAGACCCAATCAGCCCCAGCATTTT
TRBJ2-7 TRBV10-1 once . CASASSYEQYF TGCGCCAGCGCGAGCTCCTACGAGCAGTACTTC
TRBJ2-1 TRBV5-4 . . CASSPRTPGNEQFF TGTGCCAGCAGCCCCAGGACCCCGGGAAATGAGCAGTTCTTC
TRBJ1-4 TRBV9 . TRBD1 CASSVAGTGGADGEKLFF TGTGCCAGCAGCGTGGCGGGGACAGGGGGCGCAGATGGGGAAAAACTGTTTTTT
TRBJ1-5 TRBV6-1 . TRBD1 CASSSGQGVRQPQHF TGTGCCAGCAGCTCTGGACAGGGTGTGCGTCAGCCCCAGCATTTT
TRBJ2-1 TRBV30 . . CAWSVRNEQFF TGTGCCTGGAGTGTACGAAATGAGCAGTTCTTC
TRBJ2-1 TRBV7-2 once TRBD2 CASKTLAGVSYNEQFF TGTGCCAGCAAAACCTTAGCGGGGGTCTCCTACAATGAGCAGTTCTTC
TRBJ2-1 TRBV14 . . CASSQERSSFYNEQFF TGTGCCAGCAGCCAAGAACGGTCATCCTTCTACAATGAGCAGTTCTTC
TRBJ2-3 TRBV5-1 once TRBD2 CASSLDTHGLAGNGAQYF TGCGCCAGCAGCTTGGATACGCATGGACTAGCGGGGAATGGGGCGCAGTATTTT
TRBJ1-5 TRBV21-1 . . CASGPGLILIGQPQHF TGTGCCAGCGGACCCGGGTTAATTTTAATTGGTCAGCCCCAGCATTTT
TRBJ1-2 TRBV6-6 . . CASSYSKAGNGYTF TGTGCCAGCAGTTACTCGAAGGCGGGGAATGGCTACACCTTC
TRBJ1-6 TRBV7-2 . . CASSFTGDLAVNSPLHF TGTGCCAGCAGCTTTACGGGGGATTTGGCGGTTAATTCACCCCTCCACTTT
TRBJ1-5 TRBV4-2 . . CASSQERNTRSQHF TGTGCCAGCAGCCAAGAGAGGAACACCCGGTCCCAGCATTTT
TRBJ2-3 TRBV4-1 . TRBD1 CASSQDSPGQGTDTQYF TGCGCCAGCAGCCAAGATTCCCCGGGACAGGGAACAGATACGCAGTATTTT
TRBJ1-6 TRBV30 . . CAWTPNRSGSPLHF TGTGCCTGGACTCCAAACAGGTCCGGGTCACCCCTCCACTTT